This paragraph reports one T cell receptor (beta chain). Its antigen remains unidentified. The CDR3 loop spans 17 amino acids. V was cut by 1 base and J by 9 bases, with 26 bases left in between. The V gene's germline CDR1 is SGHDT and CDR2 YYEEEE. The data were obtained in a study of Ad26.COV2.S vaccination and SARS-CoV-2 variants. Overall study findings and caveats: Substantial response breadth was reportedly seen for spike-specific CD8+ and CD4+ T cells after vaccination. Overall T cell responses may have been underestimated by the analyses of TCR breadth and depth.

Sequenced by immunoSEQ multiplex PCR; TCRdb stores in-frame clones only, minus some. Of about 140,000 clones listed, more than 80% are singletons. The TCR sequence derives from a human donor who had recovered from COVID-19. Sequences were derived from peripheral blood, sampled after recovery from COVID-19. The chain combines TRBV5-6 with TRBJ2-7, with D maybe TRBD1 (6 bases). CDR3 loop: CASSLLPQRRDTRMQYF. The CDR3 nucleotides are TGTGCCAGCAGCTTGCTCCCTCAACGCCGGGACACACGGATGCAGTACTTC. Based on the CDR3 plus reference TRBV5-6 and TRBJ2-7, the full variable domain is DAGVTQSPTHLIKTRGQQVTLRCSPKSGHDTVSWYQQALGQGPQFIFQYYEEEERQRGNFPDRFSGHQFPNYSSELNVNALLLGDSALYLCASSLLPQRRDTRMQYFGPGTRLTVT.